A selection of T cell receptor beta chains follows, all from one sample in a study of blood T cells in healthy people across ages. TCRdb ran MiXCR on the 5' RACE reads and lists one entry per CDR3 protein. The sample lists around 800,000 distinct CDR3 sequences, roughly 25% occurring once. These data were also filed under a second study, of T cells of mothers and their children.

The sequenced sample consisted of blood. All receptors come from a boy between 10 and 17 years old in good health. CDR3s include the opening cysteine and the closing phenylalanine or tryptophan. A D gene is named only where the DNA matches it firmly. Clone size is not always given. Where it is, it says once, few, many or a class for expanded clones.

>TRBV5-1|TRBJ1-2|few|.
TGCGCCAGCAGCCCGGATACCGCTAACTATGGCTACACCTTC
CASSPDTANYGYTF
>TRBV28|TRBJ2-5|.|.
TGTGCAGTGGGCGGGTATCCGATTCTGGAGACCCAGTACTTC
CAVGGYPILETQYF
>TRBV5-1|TRBJ1-1|few|.
TGCGCCAGCAGCCCGCGTGGGGGGGGGAACACTGAAGCTTTCTTT
CASSPRGGGNTEAFF
>TRBV7-9|TRBJ2-2|few|.
TGTGCCAGAGAGGGCATAGAAGACACCGGGGAGCTGTTTTTT
CAREGIEDTGELFF
>TRBV28|TRBJ2-3|once|.
TGTGCCAGCAGCCTTCCTGTCAGGGCCACAGATACGCAGTATTTT
CASSLPVRATDTQYF
>TRBV3-1|TRBJ2-3|.|TRBD1
TGTGCCGGCAGCCAAGATCTGGGACAGGGAGGCACAGATACGCAGTATTTT
CAGSQDLGQGGTDTQYF
>TRBV29-1|TRBJ2-6|few|.
TGCAGCGTTGAAGACCGCAGGGTCAGTGGGGCCAACGTCCTGACTTTC
CSVEDRRVSGANVLTF
>TRBV28|TRBJ2-7|.|TRBD1
TGTGCCAGCAGTTTCCACCGGGACAGGGTCCCGTCATACGAGCAGTACTTC
CASSFHRDRVPSYEQYF
>TRBV29-1|TRBJ1-5|.|.
TGCAGCGTTGGGGGGCGCGACCAGCCCCAGCATTTT
CSVGGRDQPQHF
>TRBV5-1|TRBJ1-1|.|TRBD1
TGCGCCAGCAGCAAGGGACAGCCACATCAATCAAACACTGAAGCTTTCTTT
CASSKGQPHQSNTEAFF
>TRBV5-1|TRBJ2-7|few|TRBD1
TGCGCCAGCAGTGGGACAGGGGGCCGATACGAGCAGTACTTC
CASSGTGGRYEQYF
>TRBV28|TRBJ2-1|few|.
TGTGCCAGCAGTTCGTCAGGGGGACTCCGCTCCTACAATGAGCAGTTCTTC
CASSSSGGLRSYNEQFF
>TRBV23-1|TRBJ1-4|few|.
TGCGCCAGCAGTCCTCGGAGGACAGCTAATGAAAAACTGTTTTTT
CASSPRRTANEKLFF
>TRBV6-5|TRBJ2-3|.|.
TGTGCCAACATCGGGACAGATACGCAGTATTTT
CANIGTDTQYF
>TRBV7-9|TRBJ2-7|.|TRBD1
TGTGCCAGCAGCTTCGACAGGGAAGACGAGCAGTACTTC
CASSFDREDEQYF
>TRBV7-2|TRBJ2-4|few|TRBD1
TGTGCCAGCAGCTTAAAAACGGGACAGGGCGGCATTCAGTACTTC
CASSLKTGQGGIQYF
>TRBV7-9|TRBJ1-1|.|.
TGTGCCAGCAGCTTAGAAGTTCCCTGGGCTTTCTTT
CASSLEVPWAFF
>TRBV19|TRBJ2-5|.|.
TGTGCCAGTAGTGTGGGACTCCTTTGGGAGACCCAGTACTTC
CASSVGLLWETQYF
>TRBV7-2|TRBJ2-1|.|TRBD2
TGTGCCAGCAGCCGGGGGTTTAGCGGGGGGGACCACAATGAGCAGTTCTTC
CASSRGFSGGDHNEQFF
>TRBV6-1|TRBJ2-1|few|.
TGTGCCAGCCCGGGACAGCCTTCGAGGGGGGAAAACCCCGGCGATGAGCAGTTCTTC
CASPGQPSRGENPGDEQFF
>TRBV4-1|TRBJ2-5|few|TRBD2
TGCGCCAGCAGCAAACCGGGAGGGCAAGAGACCCAGTACTTC
CASSKPGGQETQYF
>TRBV11-2|TRBJ2-1|.|.
TGTGCCAGCAGCTTAGCGACAGGCTCGAACAATGAGCAGTTCTTC
CASSLATGSNNEQFF
>TRBV6-1|TRBJ1-1|.|TRBD1
TGTGCCAGCAGTGCGACAGGGCTGGGGACTGAAGCTTTCTTT
CASSATGLGTEAFF
>TRBV29-1|TRBJ2-7|.|TRBD2
TGCAGCGTTGGGAGTAGCGGGGGGAGCGAGCAGTACTTC
CSVGSSGGSEQYF